These 18 T cell receptor beta chains originate from one sample sequenced in a study of CXCR3-negative and CXCR3-positive naive CD8 T cells. Study results and limitations: CXCR3-positive naive cells carried more hydrophobic TRB CDR3s than CXCR3-negative ones.

UMI-labeled TRB cDNA libraries were prepared by 5' RACE. After re-calling the 5' RACE reads, TCRdb lists one entry per CDR3 protein, DNA absent. This sample contains 4,500 to 6,500 distinct CDR3 sequences. No antigen has been identified for these receptors. Input material: naive CXCR3+ CD8+ T cells from blood. Subset of the sample: CD45RO-CCR7+CD27+CD95- naive CD8+ T cells expressing CXCR3 (TNR3+). All receptors come from a human donor in good health. Some clones in this sample may be carry-over from other donors' samples.

The chain employs TRBV29-1 and TRBJ2-1; TCRdb reports TRBD2, a call that lacks DNA to check it against. Germline CDR1 is SQVTM and CDR2 is ANQGSEA. The length of the CDR3 is 16 residues. The CDR3 spells CSVVLAEPPSYNEQFF.

This chain links TRBV5-1 with TRBJ2-1; the TCRdb call, TRBD2, lacks DNA for checking. From germline, CDR1 is SGHRS and CDR2 YFSETQ. The CDR3 is 19 residues long. The CDR3 is CANSSTGTSGSVSYNEHFF. The entire variable domain, with the rest obtained from reference TRBV5-1 and TRBJ2-1, is as follows: KAGVTQTPRYLIKTRGQQVTLSCSPISGHRSVSWYQQTPGQGLQFLFEYFSETQRNKGNFPGRFSGRQFSNSRSEMNVSTLELGDSALYLCANSSTGTSGSVSYNEHFFGPGTRLTVL.

By frequency, this clonotype registers medium-sized. The chain carries TRBV11-3 and TRBJ2-2; TCRdb designates TRBD2, a call that cannot be tested without DNA. The CDR3 is 14 residues long. Germline CDR1 is SGHNT and CDR2 is YENEEA. The chain's CDR3 is CASSLGDYPGELFF.

This sequence joins TRBV29-1 and TRBJ2-3; TCRdb's D gene call, TRBD1, goes unchecked for lack of DNA. Germline loops: CDR1 SQVTM, CDR2 ANQGSEA. The CDR3 runs 15 residues. The CDR3: CSVENWGQSTDTQYF.

This clonotype counts as medium-sized (0.01 to 0.1%) by frequency. The chain carries TRBV19 and TRBJ2-2; TCRdb selects TRBD1, and the lack of DNA leaves this call unchecked. Germline V CDR1 and CDR2: LNHDA, SQIVND (reference sequence). This CDR3 has 18 residues. CDR3 in amino acids: CASSIGSGGKINTGELFF. The variable domain in full, with the rest retrieved from reference TRBV19 and TRBJ2-2, is DGGITQSPKYLFRKEGQNVTLSCEQNLNHDAMYWYRQDPGQGLRLIYYSQIVNDFQKGDIAEGYSVSREKKESFPLTVTSAQKNPTAFYLCASSIGSGGKINTGELFFGEGSRLTVL.

In terms of frequency, this clonotype is medium-sized. The genes are TRBV29-1 and TRBJ1-2. Germline-derived CDR1 and CDR2 are SQVTM and ANQGSEA. The CDR3 covers 13 residues. Here the CDR3 reads CSVEDQGGYGYTF.

This clonotype is called medium-sized based on its frequency. The chain joins TRBV15 to TRBJ2-1; the D call of TRBD2 rests on TCRdb alone, since no DNA is present to check it. Germline CDR1 is LNHNV and CDR2 is YYDKDF (reference sequence). This CDR3 is 23 amino acids long. CDR3 sequence: CATSRVVIPPGTRGLAGDNEQFF.

This clonotype is identified as medium-sized from frequency. The chain joins TRBV7-9 to TRBJ2-7; TCRdb designates TRBD2, a call that cannot be tested without DNA. Germline loops: CDR1 SEHNR, CDR2 FQNEAQ (reference sequence). The CDR3 has 15 residues. CDR3 sequence reads: CASSLGGAEGYEQYF.

Considering frequency, this clonotype is medium-sized. Here the CDR3 reads CASSQGLAPFGTDTQYF. The chain joins TRBV7-3 to TRBJ2-3; TCRdb reports TRBD2, a call that lacks DNA to check it against. This CDR3 has 17 amino acids. Germline loops: CDR1 SGHTA, CDR2 FQGTGA.

The chain has TRBV3-1 and TRBJ2-1; TCRdb indicates TRBD2, and absent DNA this call remains unverified. The CDR3 length is 16 residues. Germline CDR1 and CDR2: LGHDT and YNNKEL (reference sequence). CDR3 region: CASSPQRDPKYNEQFF.

The V gene is TRBV13, the J gene TRBJ1-5. The CDR3 is 13 residues long. CDR1 is PRHDT, CDR2 FYEKMQ, per germline (reference sequence). The CDR3 is CASSHGSGQPQHF. Variable domain in full (rest from reference TRBV13 and TRBJ1-5): AAGVIQSPRHLIKEKRETATLKCYPIPRHDTVYWYQQGPGQDPQFLISFYEKMQSDKGSIPDRFSAQQFSDYHSELNMSSLELGDSALYFCASSHGSGQPQHFGDGTRLSIL.

This clonotype ranks as medium-sized in terms of frequency. V is TRBV20-1 and J is TRBJ2-5. The germline V gene has CDR1 DFQATT and CDR2 SNEGSKA (reference sequence). The CDR3 sequence is 16 residues long. The CDR3 sequence is CSARDYTPTSQETQYF.

The chain recombines TRBV7-9 with TRBJ2-6. The CDR3 length is 12 residues. Looked up from germline, CDR1 is SEHNR and CDR2 is FQNEAQ (reference sequence). CDR3 in amino acids: CASSLAWNVLTF.

The CDR3 sequence is CSVRDREDGYTF. The genes are TRBV29-1 and TRBJ1-2; TCRdb names TRBD1, which stays unverified in the absence of DNA. Germline V gives CDR1 SQVTM, CDR2 ANQGSEA. The length of the CDR3 is 12 residues.

Judged by frequency, this clonotype is medium-sized. The CDR3 loop is CASSFGTAIKQYF. V and J are TRBV28 and TRBJ2-7; TCRdb designates TRBD1, a call that cannot be tested without DNA. Germline-derived CDR1 and CDR2 are MDHEN and SYDVKM. The CDR3 is made up of 13 amino acids.

By frequency, this clonotype registers medium-sized. The genes are TRBV6-1 and TRBJ2-7; TCRdb selects TRBD1, and the lack of DNA leaves this call unchecked. Germline V CDR1 and CDR2: MNHNS, SASEGT. This CDR3 is built from 16 residues. CDR3 residues: CASSEEGGTFSYEQYF.

The rearrangement links TRBV29-1 to TRBJ2-1. From germline, CDR1 is SQVTM and CDR2 ANQGSEA. This CDR3 region has 15 residues. This CDR3 reads CSVVGLRFTYNEQFF.

The V call is TRBV18, the J call TRBJ2-1. This CDR3 comprises 15 residues. The germline V gene encodes CDR1 KGHSH and CDR2 LQKENI. This chain's CDR3 is CASSPPWEGRVEQFF.